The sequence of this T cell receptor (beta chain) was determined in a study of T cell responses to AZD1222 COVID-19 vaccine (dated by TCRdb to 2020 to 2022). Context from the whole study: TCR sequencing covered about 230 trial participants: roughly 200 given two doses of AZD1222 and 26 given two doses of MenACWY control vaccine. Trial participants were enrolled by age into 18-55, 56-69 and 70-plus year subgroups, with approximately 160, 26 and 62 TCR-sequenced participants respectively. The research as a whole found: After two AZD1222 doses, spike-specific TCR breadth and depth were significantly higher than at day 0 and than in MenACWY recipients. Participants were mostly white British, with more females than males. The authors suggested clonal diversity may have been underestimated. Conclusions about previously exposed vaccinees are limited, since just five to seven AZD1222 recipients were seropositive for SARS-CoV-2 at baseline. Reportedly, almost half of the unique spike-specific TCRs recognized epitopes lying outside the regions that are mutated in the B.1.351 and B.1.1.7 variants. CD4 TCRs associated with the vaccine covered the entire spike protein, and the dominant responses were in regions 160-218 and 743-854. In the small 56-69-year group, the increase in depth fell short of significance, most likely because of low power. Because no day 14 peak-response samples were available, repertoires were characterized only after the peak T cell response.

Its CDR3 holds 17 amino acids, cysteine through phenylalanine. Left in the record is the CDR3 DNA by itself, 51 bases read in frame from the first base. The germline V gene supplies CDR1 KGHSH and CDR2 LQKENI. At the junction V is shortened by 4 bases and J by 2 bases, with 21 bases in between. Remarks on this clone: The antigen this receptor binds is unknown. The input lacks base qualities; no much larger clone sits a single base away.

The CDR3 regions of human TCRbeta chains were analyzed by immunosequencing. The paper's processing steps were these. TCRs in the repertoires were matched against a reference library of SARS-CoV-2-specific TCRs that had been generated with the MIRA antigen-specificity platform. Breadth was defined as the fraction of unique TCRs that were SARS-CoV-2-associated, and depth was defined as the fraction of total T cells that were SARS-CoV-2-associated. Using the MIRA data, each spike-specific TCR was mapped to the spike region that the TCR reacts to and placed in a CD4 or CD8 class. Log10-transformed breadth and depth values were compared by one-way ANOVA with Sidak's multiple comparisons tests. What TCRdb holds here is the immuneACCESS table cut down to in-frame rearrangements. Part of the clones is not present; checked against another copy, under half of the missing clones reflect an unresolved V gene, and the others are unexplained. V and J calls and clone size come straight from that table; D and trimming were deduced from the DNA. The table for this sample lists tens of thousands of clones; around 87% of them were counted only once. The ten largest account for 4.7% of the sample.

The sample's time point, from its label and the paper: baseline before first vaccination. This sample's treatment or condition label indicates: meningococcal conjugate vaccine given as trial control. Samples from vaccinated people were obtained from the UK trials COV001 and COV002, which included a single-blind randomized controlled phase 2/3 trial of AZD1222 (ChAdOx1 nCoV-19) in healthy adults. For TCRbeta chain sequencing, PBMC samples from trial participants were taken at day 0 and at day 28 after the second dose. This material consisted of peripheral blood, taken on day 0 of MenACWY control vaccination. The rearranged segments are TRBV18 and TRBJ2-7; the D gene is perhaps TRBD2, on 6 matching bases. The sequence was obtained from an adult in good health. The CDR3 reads CASSRNVPGERTYEQYF. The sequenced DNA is TGTGCCAGCTCACGCAACGTCCCGGGAGAACGGACCTACGAGCAGTACTTC.